This T cell receptor (beta chain) was sequenced in a study of blood T cell repertoires in COVID-19. About the research overall: The United States, Italy and Spain were the sources of the acute and convalescent COVID-19 samples. PBMCs, B-cell-depleted T cells, or T cells were the source of the cDNA or gDNA that made up the material.

V dropped 2 bases and J dropped 4 bases, with 12 bases sitting between them. The CDR3 spans 15 residues. The germline CDR1 and CDR2 sequences are KGHSH and LQKENI. Assay: immunoSEQ multiplex PCR; the TCRdb copy retains only in-frame clones and omits some. The table includes 250,000 to 300,000 clones, roughly 89% detected once. This sequence was found in a man aged 50-60 years with acute or convalescent COVID-19. Source material: peripheral blood. The J gene is TRBJ1-3, the V gene TRBV18; no reliable D call. CDR3 DNA sequence: TGTGCCAGCTCACCAACGGAGACTAAGGGAAACACCATATATTTT. Amino acid sequence: CASSPTETKGNTIYF. The full variable domain, with the rest looked up from reference TRBV18 and TRBJ1-3, is NAGVMQNPRHLVRRRGQEARLRCSPMKGHSHVYWYRQLPEEGLKFMVYLQKENIIDESGMPKERFSAEFPKEGPSILRIQQVVRGDSAAYFCASSPTETKGNTIYFGEGSWLTVV.